Below, 20 T cell receptor beta chains from the same sample are listed, as sequenced in a study of naive and memory T cell subsets. The beta constant-region primer was an equimolar mix of two oligonucleotides covering TRBC1 and TRBC2. Four rounds of PCR amplified the ligated cDNA using nested alpha and beta constant-region primers plus SP2. TCRdb fed the UMI-ligation and nested PCR reads into MiXCR, producing one record per CDR3 protein. The table lists approximately 140,000 distinct CDR3 sequences, 22% of them singletons. No cognate antigen is known for these TCRs. Study-wide results and limits: Especially in CD8 cells, naive repertoires contained a few larger clonotypes, possibly CD45RA-re-expressing memory cells.

Sequencing used naive CD4+ T cells from blood. The receptor source for this set is a human donor in good health.

Only a few counts were recorded for this clonotype. The V gene is TRBV20-1, the J gene TRBJ2-5, with D possibly being TRBD2 (6 bases). The germline V gene has CDR1 DFQATT and CDR2 SNEGSKA (reference sequence). Between the trimmed V and J ends, which lost 6 bases and 1 base, there was a span of 12 bases. CDR3 length equals 13 residues. The CDR3 DNA reads TGCAGTGCGAAAAGGGGACTCCAAGAGACCCAGTACTTC. Its protein is CSAKRGLQETQYF.

This clonotype was seen a few times. The gene calls are TRBV12-3 or TRBV12-4 and TRBJ2-3; D perhaps matches TRBD2 (5 bases). V lost 5 bases to trimming and J lost 1 base, with 19 bases between them. CDR3 length equals 17 residues. In nucleotides, the CDR3 is TGTGCCAGCAGTACCCTCGGGCCTATCGGGGGCACAGATACGCAGTATTTT. Its translation: CASSTLGPIGGTDTQYF.

This chain links TRBV3-1 with TRBJ1-2; TRBD1 aligns across 9 bases. After removal of 1 base from V and 3 bases from J, the junction contained 15 bases not matched to a gene. Germline V CDR1 and CDR2: LGHDT, YNNKEL (reference sequence). This CDR3 spans 19 amino acids. CDR3 DNA: TGTGCCAGCAGCCAAGGGGCTCTAAGGACAGGGGATTCGTACTATGGCTACACCTTC. This translates into CASSQGALRTGDSYYGYTF. Supplemented by reference TRBV3-1 and TRBJ1-2, the full variable domain reads DTAVSQTPKYLVTQMGNDKSIKCEQNLGHDTMYWYKQDSKKFLKIMFSYNNKELIINETVPNRFSPKSPDKAHLNLHINSLELGDSAVYFCASSQGALRTGDSYYGYTFGSGTRLTVV.

The CDR3 reads CASSPWTPSSYEQYF. In DNA, the CDR3 is TGTGCCAGCAGTCCTTGGACACCGAGCTCCTACGAGCAGTACTTC. V and J are TRBV6-5 and TRBJ2-7, with D perhaps matching TRBD1 (5 bases). Trimming pared 5 bases from V and 0 bases from J, leaving 14 bases between. The germline gives CDR1 MNHEY, CDR2 SVGAGI. The CDR3 consists of 15 residues.

The rearrangement links TRBV5-1 to TRBJ2-1, with 9 positions matching TRBD2. This CDR3 is built from 17 residues. The junction had 4 bases not matched to a gene; V was cut back by 0 bases and J by 0 bases. Germline V gives CDR1 SGHRS, CDR2 YFSETQ. This CDR3 is CASSLVPSGASYNEQFF. The CDR3 DNA reads as TGCGCCAGCAGCTTGGTCCCTAGCGGGGCCTCCTACAATGAGCAGTTCTTC. The entire variable domain, with the rest obtained from reference TRBV5-1 and TRBJ2-1, is as follows: KAGVTQTPRYLIKTRGQQVTLSCSPISGHRSVSWYQQTPGQGLQFLFEYFSETQRNKGNFPGRFSGRQFSNSRSEMNVSTLELGDSALYLCASSLVPSGASYNEQFFGPGTRLTVL.

This rearrangement joins TRBV29-1 to TRBJ2-3, with D maybe TRBD2 (7 bases). V lost 3 bases and J 2 bases, leaving 21 bases between the germline ends. The CDR3 sequence is 17 residues long. The V gene's germline CDR1 is SQVTM and CDR2 ANQGSEA. Written as DNA, the CDR3 is TGCAGCGTTGACGGGGGCCCTTGGGGAGGGACCACAGATACGCAGTATTTT. Protein sequence: CSVDGGPWGGTTDTQYF.

The rearrangement uses TRBV6-2 or TRBV6-3 and TRBJ2-1, with TRBD2 matching 13 bases. Germline V gene data show CDR1 as MNHEY and CDR2 as SVGEGT. The CDR3 has 15 residues. Trimming removed 5 bases from V and 7 bases from J; junction bases left unmatched: 5. The CDR3 loop reads CASSKTSGRRNEQFF. DNA of the CDR3: TGTGCCAGCAGTAAGACTAGCGGGAGGAGGAATGAGCAGTTCTTC.

This chain connects TRBV12-3 or TRBV12-4 to TRBJ2-1; TRBD2 is a possible D gene (6 bases). This CDR3 has 14 residues. Trimming took 7 bases from V and 0 from J, leaving 10 bases between them. CDR3 sequence (DNA): TGTGCCAGCAAAGCGGGTAGCTCCTACAATGAGCAGTTCTTC. Translated, it gives CASKAGSSYNEQFF.

The rearrangement uses TRBV5-5 and TRBJ2-5; 11 bases line up with TRBD2. The J segment lost 8 bases and the V segment lost 4 bases, leaving 13 bases of the junction unmatched. This CDR3 region has 16 residues. Germline V gives CDR1 SGHKS, CDR2 YYEKEE (reference sequence). The CDR3 DNA reads TGTGCCAGCAGCACGGGACTAGCGGCCCTGGGCGGAACCCAGTACTTC. Protein product: CASSTGLAALGGTQYF.

This clonotype was counted a single time. The chain employs TRBV7-9 and TRBJ1-2; TRBD1 agrees at 8 bases. Germline V gene sequence: CDR1 SEHNR, CDR2 FQNEAQ (reference sequence). CDR3 size: 14 residues. Trimming took 4 bases from V and 6 from J; bases not matched to a gene: 7. The CDR3 DNA sequence: TGTGCCAGCAGCTCGGGACAGGTTAGCCATGGCTACACCTTC. Translated: CASSSGQVSHGYTF. The full variable domain, its missing parts supplied by reference TRBV7-9 and TRBJ1-2, is DTGVSQNPRHKITKRGQNVTFRCDPISEHNRLYWYRQTLGQGPEFLTYFQNEAQLEKSRLLSDRFSAERPKGSFSTLEIQRTEQGDSAMYLCASSSGQVSHGYTFGSGTRLTVV.

This clonotype was seen only a few times. The J gene is TRBJ1-4, the V gene TRBV4-1; no clear D gene. CDR1 is MGHRA and CDR2 is YSYEKL in the germline V gene. With 4 bases removed from V and 5 bases from J, the gap between germline ends came to 11 bases. The CDR3 runs 14 residues. DNA for the CDR3: TGCGCCAGCAGCCCCAGCTGGGCCAATGAAAAACTGTTTTTT. Translated: CASSPSWANEKLFF.

The CDR3 region is CSAITPGQGRNEQFF. Written as DNA, the CDR3 is TGCAGTGCCATAACCCCGGGACAGGGAAGAAATGAGCAGTTCTTC. The V and J genes are TRBV20-1 and TRBJ2-1, with 9 bases that match TRBD1. Unmatched junction bases numbered 13, after V lost 6 bases and J lost 7 bases. Per germline, CDR1 DFQATT and CDR2 SNEGSKA (reference sequence). This CDR3 has 15 amino acids.

For the CDR3, the DNA is TGTGCCAGCAGCTTGGTTTCAGGGGTAGGGGAGACCCAGTACTTC. Residues: CASSLVSGVGETQYF. The V gene is TRBV5-5, the J gene TRBJ2-5; possible D gene TRBD1, 6 bases. This CDR3 spans 15 amino acids. CDR1 SGHKS and CDR2 YYEKEE come from the germline V gene (reference sequence). Trimming cost V 0 bases and J 5 bases, with 14 bases left between them.

Only a few counts were recorded for this clonotype. This rearrangement joins TRBV12-5 to TRBJ2-3, with D perhaps matching TRBD1 or TRBD2 (5 bases each). Germline assignment: CDR1 LGHNT and CDR2 FRNRAP. V lost 2 bases and J 4 bases, leaving 10 bases between the germline ends. CDR3 length: 14 residues. This CDR3 reads CASGLRETADTQYF. The CDR3 DNA is TGTGCTAGTGGTTTGAGGGAGACAGCAGATACGCAGTATTTT.

This clonotype was seen only a few times. The chain is built from TRBV4-3 and TRBJ2-7; D is ambiguous. Germline CDR1 reads LGHNA; CDR2 reads YSLEER. The CDR3 covers 14 residues. Trimming removed 3 bases from V and 6 bases from J, with 15 bases in between. CDR3 sequence (DNA): TGCGCCAGCAGCCAGCAATTGGAATCTCGCGAGCAGTACTTC. Its protein product is CASSQQLESREQYF.

The genes are TRBV6-5 and TRBJ1-1; 7 bases map to TRBD1. The CDR3 loop spans 13 amino acids. Unmatched junction bases numbered 6, after V lost 6 bases and J lost 5 bases. Germline CDR1 reads MNHEY; CDR2 reads SVGAGI. The CDR3: CASRYRGRTEAFF. CDR3 sequence (DNA): TGTGCCAGCAGATACAGGGGACGAACTGAAGCTTTCTTT.

This clonotype was found many times. The genes are TRBV6-2 or TRBV6-3 and TRBJ2-1, with 7 bases identical to TRBD1. The CDR3 sequence is 14 residues long. V dropped 7 bases and J dropped 1; count of bases not matched to a gene: 4. Germline CDR1 MNHEY, CDR2 SVGEGT. The CDR3 DNA reads TGTGCCAGCATATACAGGGGTTCCTACAATGAGCAGTTCTTC. Translated: CASIYRGSYNEQFF.

V gene TRBV7-9 combines with J gene TRBJ2-1; the D call may be TRBD1 or TRBD2 (5 bases each). Per the germline V gene, CDR1 is SEHNR and CDR2 is FQNEAQ (reference sequence). Trimming cost V 5 bases and J 6 bases, with 14 bases left between them. This CDR3 contains 14 residues. DNA for the CDR3: TGTGCCAGCAGCGAAGTTGGGACCCGCAATGAGCAGTTCTTC. It is translated as CASSEVGTRNEQFF. Full variable domain (remainder filled in from reference TRBV7-9 and TRBJ2-1): DTGVSQNPRHKITKRGQNVTFRCDPISEHNRLYWYRQTLGQGPEFLTYFQNEAQLEKSRLLSDRFSAERPKGSFSTLEIQRTEQGDSAMYLCASSEVGTRNEQFFGPGTRLTVL.

J is TRBJ1-5 and V is TRBV6-1; unclear D gene. Germline loops: CDR1 MNHNS, CDR2 SASEGT. Trimming removed 3 bases at V and 1 base at J, with 7 bases between. CDR3 length: 14 amino acids. CDR3 region: CASSDRGSNQPQHF. The CDR3 DNA follows: TGTGCCAGCAGTGATCGCGGAAGCAATCAGCCCCAGCATTTT.

The sample holds a few counts of this clonotype. J is TRBJ1-5 and V is TRBV4-3, with unresolved D. V lost 0 bases and J 5 bases, leaving 5 bases between the germline ends. Germline CDR1 reads LGHNA; CDR2 reads YSLEER. The CDR3 contains 13 residues. Here the CDR3 reads CASSQDNYQPQHF. CDR3 DNA: TGCGCCAGCAGCCAAGATAATTATCAGCCCCAGCATTTT.